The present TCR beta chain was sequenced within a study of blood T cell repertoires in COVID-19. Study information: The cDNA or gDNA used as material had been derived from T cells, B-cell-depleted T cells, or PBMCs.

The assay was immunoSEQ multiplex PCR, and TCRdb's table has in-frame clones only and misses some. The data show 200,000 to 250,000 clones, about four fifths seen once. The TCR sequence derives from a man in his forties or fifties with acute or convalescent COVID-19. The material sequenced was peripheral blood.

The CDR3 bases are TGTGCCAGCAGTTCCTTTGATCGGGAGTCAGCGTTCTTC. It yields the protein CASSSFDRESAFF. The chain uses TRBV12-3 or TRBV12-4 and TRBJ2-1; tentative D call: TRBD2 (6 bases). The CDR3 spans 13 residues. Trimming took 4 bases from V and 15 from J, leaving 19 bases between them.